The next 21 T cell receptor beta chains were all read from a single sample in a study of cytomegalovirus exposure and HLA in healthy donors. In the PCR, 60 Vbeta and 13 Jbeta primers were used. Sequencing was performed with immunoSEQ multiplex PCR; in TCRdb, only in-frame clones are kept and a portion is missing. The sample yields 70,000 or so clones, roughly 89% seen once. Sample: PBMCs. Receptors were obtained from a woman in her 30s in good health and CMV-seronegative.

The chain joins TRBV5-6 to TRBJ2-3; D is uncertain. CDR1 SGHDT and CDR2 YYEEEE come from the germline V gene. Trimming pared 4 bases from V and 1 base from J, leaving 10 bases between. This CDR3 has 14 residues. The CDR3: CASSLHSGTDTQYF. The CDR3 coding sequence is TGTGCCAGCAGCCTTCACAGTGGCACAGATACGCAGTATTTT.

The chain combines TRBV4-3 with TRBJ2-2, with 9 bases fitting TRBD1. The J segment lost 2 bases and the V segment lost 0 bases, leaving 7 bases of the junction unmatched. The CDR3 is 18 amino acids. Per the germline V gene, CDR1 is LGHNA and CDR2 is YSLEER. CDR3 amino acids: CASSQDSTTGGNTGELFF. The CDR3 DNA follows: TGCGCCAGCAGCCAAGACTCAACAACAGGGGGCAACACCGGGGAGCTGTTTTTT.

V is TRBV5-8 and J is TRBJ1-1; D is undetermined. Germline V gene lookup returns CDR1 SGHTS and CDR2 YDEGEE. The CDR3 covers 15 residues. Trimming removed 1 base at V and 6 bases at J, with 16 bases between. CDR3 coding DNA: TGTGCCAGCAGCTTGATCGGGTATTTGGATTCTGAAGCTTTCTTT. Translated, it gives CASSLIGYLDSEAFF.

The chain uses TRBV10-3 and TRBJ2-7; a weak D match, TRBD2 (6 bases). This CDR3 has 16 residues. Trimming stripped 10 bases from V and 5 bases from J, with 27 bases between. Per the germline V gene, CDR1 is ENHRY and CDR2 is SYGVKD. This CDR3 is CATKVGFGGEANEQYF. CDR3 coding DNA: TGTGCCACCAAAGTGGGCTTTGGAGGGGAGGCAAACGAGCAGTACTTC.

V gene TRBV19 combines with J gene TRBJ2-1; 8 bases are a match to TRBD1. CDR1 is LNHDA, CDR2 SQIVND, per germline (reference sequence). This CDR3 is 18 amino acids long. V shed 3 bases and J 5 bases; nucleotides not matched to a gene: 15. The CDR3 DNA sequence: TGTGCCAGTAGTATCCGACCCGGGCGGGCAGGGGGCAACAATGAGCAGTTCTTC. Its translation is CASSIRPGRAGGNNEQFF.

This clone was picked up a small number of times. V is TRBV6-5 and J is TRBJ1-5; TRBD1 aligns across 10 bases. V lost 7 bases and J lost 5; bases outside the gene matches: 8. The CDR3 has 15 residues. Per germline, CDR1 MNHEY and CDR2 SVGAGI. The CDR3 reads CASTRDRGQDQPQHF. The CDR3 region has the DNA TGTGCCAGCACTAGGGACAGGGGACAAGATCAGCCCCAGCATTTT.

This chain uses TRBV6-5 with TRBJ2-7, with 9 bases matching TRBD1. The V and J ends lost 5 bases and 3 bases, in that order; junction bases with no gene match: 5. CDR1 MNHEY and CDR2 SVGAGI come from the germline V gene. The CDR3 has 14 amino acids. CDR3 sequence reads: CASSPGTGNYEQYF. CDR3 coding DNA: TGTGCCAGCAGTCCTGGGACAGGGAACTACGAGCAGTACTTC.

The rearrangement joins TRBV4-2 to TRBJ2-7, with D perhaps TRBD2 (6 bases). The V gene lost 0 bases and the J gene lost 2 bases, with 14 bases spanning the gap. The CDR3 is 16 residues long. CDR1 is LGHNA, CDR2 YNFKEQ, per germline. The chain's CDR3 is CASSQDTGVGTYEQYF. The CDR3 bases are TGTGCCAGCAGCCAAGATACGGGAGTGGGGACCTACGAGCAGTACTTC.

The chain is built from TRBV21-1 and TRBJ2-1; the DNA was not compared with TRBD1, the D call given in the table. TRBV21-1 has pseudogene status. There are 15 residues in the CDR3. Written as DNA, the CDR3 is TGTGCCAGCTTACAACAGGGGCGGAGGTCCAATGAGCAGTTCTTC. Amino acid sequence: CASLQQGRRSNEQFF.

The gene calls are TRBV4-1 and TRBJ2-5; 13 nucleotides align to TRBD2. J gave up 4 bases and V 2 bases, and 4 bases lay outside the gene matches. The length of the CDR3 is 16 residues. In germline, CDR1 is MGHRA, CDR2 YSYEKL. The DNA for the CDR3 is TGCGCCAGCAGCCAATCCGGACTAGCGGGAGTAGAGACCCAGTACTTC. This gives the protein CASSQSGLAGVETQYF.

The CDR3 spells CASSYLNRGDYGYTF. CDR3 in DNA: TGTGCCAGCAGCTACCTTAACAGGGGGGACTATGGCTACACCTTC. This chain joins TRBV5-6 and TRBJ1-2; TRBD1 aligns across 8 bases. The CDR3 runs to 15 residues. The germline V gene encodes CDR1 SGHDT and CDR2 YYEEEE. Trimming took 3 bases from V and 3 from J; bases not matched to a gene: 7.

The genes are TRBV5-3 and TRBJ1-2; 7 nucleotides match TRBD1. TRBV5-3 is an ORF; its function is uncertain. The V and J ends lost 0 bases and 4 bases, in that order; junction bases with no gene match: 6. The CDR3 runs to 15 residues. CDR3 protein: CARSLDFTGVYGYTF. DNA of the CDR3: TGTGCCAGAAGCTTGGACTTTACAGGGGTCTATGGCTACACCTTC.

This clone showed up just once. This sequence joins TRBV2 and TRBJ2-7; possibly TRBD2 for D (5 bases). This CDR3 comprises 11 residues. Germline lookup yields CDR1 SNHLY and CDR2 FYNNEI. Trimming shortened V by 5 bases and J by 3 bases, and 5 bases separated the two germline ends. CDR3 DNA: TGTGCCAGCAGTACTAGCTACGAGCAGTACTTC. Translated, it gives CASSTSYEQYF.

This clone appeared a few times. V is TRBV19 and J is TRBJ2-2, with 9 bases that match TRBD2. Germline V lookup: CDR1 LNHDA, CDR2 SQIVND (reference sequence). With 3 bases clipped from V and 10 bases from J, the junction kept 9 bases outside the gene matches. This CDR3 is 15 amino acids long. CDR3 amino acids: CASSISDSGSSELFF. Here the CDR3 DNA reads TGTGCCAGTAGTATCTCTGATAGCGGGAGTTCGGAGCTGTTTTTT.

The gene calls are TRBV2 and TRBJ1-5; TRBD1 matches at 8 bases. The CDR3 consists of 14 residues. The junction had 5 bases not matched to a gene; V was cut back by 6 bases and J by 4 bases. Germline CDR1 SNHLY, CDR2 FYNNEI. As DNA, the CDR3 is TGTGCCAGCAGCACAGGGGGACCTAATCAGCCCCAGCATTTT. Translating it yields CASSTGGPNQPQHF.

The chain has TRBV27 and TRBJ1-2, with D hard to call. The germline V and J ends were trimmed by 5 bases and 8 bases, with 9 bases remaining between them. CDR3 length equals 11 residues. Germline CDR1 reads MNHEY; CDR2 reads SMNVEV (reference sequence). In nucleotides, the CDR3 is TGTGCCAGCAGTGGGAGGCTGGGCTACACCTTC. This gives the protein CASSGRLGYTF.

The chain recombines TRBV6-1 with TRBJ2-7, with D perhaps TRBD2 (6 bases). V lost 6 bases and J lost 0, with 9 bases in between. Germline assignment: CDR1 MNHNS and CDR2 SASEGT. CDR3 length: 13 amino acids. CDR3 region: CASRPGVSYEQYF. In nucleotides, the CDR3 is TGTGCCAGCAGACCGGGGGTCTCCTACGAGCAGTACTTC.

The rearrangement joins TRBV5-6 to TRBJ1-3; 8 bases fit TRBD1. Looked up from germline, CDR1 is SGHDT and CDR2 is YYEEEE. This CDR3 comprises 15 residues. Trimming cost V 4 bases and J 1 base; bases outside gene matches: 4. The CDR3 region is CASSRRTGSGNTIYF. CDR3 in DNA: TGTGCCAGCAGCAGGAGGACAGGGTCTGGAAACACCATATATTTT. The full variable domain, its missing parts supplied by reference TRBV5-6 and TRBJ1-3, is DAGVTQSPTHLIKTRGQQVTLRCSPKSGHDTVSWYQQALGQGPQFIFQYYEEEERQRGNFPDRFSGHQFPNYSSELNVNALLLGDSALYLCASSRRTGSGNTIYFGEGSWLTVV.

The rearrangement uses TRBV6-1 and TRBJ2-1; 13 bases are shared with TRBD2. The V gene's germline CDR1 is MNHNS and CDR2 SASEGT. V trimming: 4 bases; J trimming: 9 bases; junction bases outside the gene matches: 9. The CDR3 is 16 residues long. The CDR3 protein is CASSAGLAGPVGEQFF. CDR3 DNA sequence: TGTGCCAGCAGTGCGGGACTAGCGGGACCGGTGGGTGAGCAGTTCTTC.

Comments on this clone: Within the sample, other DNA sequences also encode this same CDR3. The V and J genes are TRBV7-9 and TRBJ2-7, with 7 bases identical to TRBD1. With V trimmed by 4 bases and J by 6 bases, 9 bases remained unmatched. The V gene's germline CDR1 is SEHNR and CDR2 FQNEAQ (reference sequence). There are 14 residues in the CDR3. The CDR3 region is CASSSPTYRGEQYF. The DNA for the CDR3 is TGTGCCAGCAGCTCCCCGACTTACAGGGGCGAGCAGTACTTC.

J is TRBJ2-7 and V is TRBV10-3; 7 nucleotides agree with TRBD2. CDR3 length: 13 residues. The germline gives CDR1 ENHRY, CDR2 SYGVKD. Trimming removed 6 bases from V and 3 bases from J; junction bases left unmatched: 5. The CDR3 nucleotides read TGTGCCATCAGGGGGACTATGATCTACGAGCAGTACTTC. It codes for CAIRGTMIYEQYF.